These 9 T cell receptor beta chains originate from one sample sequenced in a study of cytomegalovirus exposure and HLA in healthy donors. Clones were read by immunoSEQ multiplex PCR, and TCRdb kept only the in-frame ones, dropping some. The data hold about 130,000 clones, with approximately 94% observed a single time. Material: PBMCs. These receptors were collected from a man younger than 30 in good health and CMV-seropositive.

The V call is TRBV16, the J call TRBJ1-5; D possibly corresponds to TRBD1 (5 bases). The V end was cut by 0 bases, the J end by 10 bases, with 13 bases between. The CDR3 length is 14 residues. Germline V gene lookup returns CDR1 KGHSY and CDR2 FQNENV. Here the CDR3 reads CASSQSQGVGPQHF. As DNA, the CDR3 is TGTGCCAGCAGCCAATCCCAGGGTGTAGGCCCCCAGCATTTT.

CDR3 nucleotide sequence: TGTGCCAGCAGCCGGACTGTGTGGGAGCAGTACTTC. Protein: CASSRTVWEQYF. This chain joins TRBV7-2 and TRBJ2-7; a weak D match, TRBD2 (5 bases). V was cut by 5 bases and J by 7 bases, with 12 bases left in between. The CDR3 length is 12 residues. Germline CDR1 is SGHTA and CDR2 is FQGNSA.

This clone was picked up one time. This sequence joins TRBV28 and TRBJ1-5; 9 nucleotides align to TRBD1. V was clipped by 2 bases and J by 4 bases; unmatched bases: 3. Germline assignment: CDR1 MDHEN and CDR2 SYDVKM. The CDR3 consists of 15 residues. This chain's CDR3 is CASSLTGQGNQPQHF. As DNA, the CDR3 is TGTGCCAGCAGTTTAACGGGACAGGGTAATCAGCCCCAGCATTTT. Together with reference TRBV28 and TRBJ1-5, the CDR3 gives the full variable domain: DVKVTQSSRYLVKRTGEKVFLECVQDMDHENMFWYRQDPGLGLRLIYFSYDVKMKEKGDIPEGYSVSREKKERFSLILESASTNQTSMYLCASSLTGQGNQPQHFGDGTRLSIL.

CDR3 nucleotides: TGTGCCAGCAGTCGTTGGTCGGAGACCGGGGAGCTGTTTTTT. As protein: CASSRWSETGELFF. This rearrangement joins TRBV27 to TRBJ2-2; D unresolved. V gave up 5 bases and J gave up 5 bases, with 12 bases separating them. The CDR3 spans 14 residues. Germline lookup yields CDR1 MNHEY and CDR2 SMNVEV (reference sequence).

The chain couples TRBV4-1 to TRBJ1-5; 9 bases line up with TRBD1. Germline V CDR1 and CDR2: MGHRA, YSYEKL. After removal of 1 base from V and 7 bases from J, the junction contained 5 bases not matched to a gene. The CDR3 totals 15 residues. The CDR3 coding sequence is TGCGCCAGCAGCCAAGGCGGGACAGGGCGCCAGCCCCAGCATTTT. The encoded protein is CASSQGGTGRQPQHF.

The chain recombines TRBV4-2 with TRBJ2-7; D is unclear. This CDR3 region has 13 residues. Germline V gene data show CDR1 as LGHNA and CDR2 as YNFKEQ. V was shortened by 0 bases and J by 7 bases, with 10 bases between the two germline ends. The CDR3 bases are TGTGCCAGCAGCCAAGATGTGAGGAATGAGCAGTACTTC. It specifies CASSQDVRNEQYF.

The CDR3 sequence: CASGRSGTGDTGELFF. The CDR3 DNA follows: TGCGCCAGCGGACGCTCCGGGACAGGGGATACCGGGGAGCTGTTTTTT. V and J are TRBV5-1 and TRBJ2-2; 10 nucleotides line up with TRBD1. This CDR3 is built from 16 residues. The V segment lost 7 bases and the J segment 5 bases; nucleotides outside the gene matches: 11. CDR1 SGHRS and CDR2 YFSETQ come from the germline V gene.

This chain connects TRBV4-1 to TRBJ2-7, with TRBD1 as a possible D gene (7 bases). Germline V gives CDR1 MGHRA, CDR2 YSYEKL. Trimming pared 0 bases from V and 6 bases from J, leaving 18 bases between. This CDR3 has 16 residues. The CDR3 nucleotides read TGCGCCAGCAGCCAAGATCAGTGGCAGGGGGGAGGCGAGCAGTACTTC. This encodes CASSQDQWQGGGEQYF.

This clone has a single count. V usage is TRBV7-9 and J usage is TRBJ2-7, with 8 nucleotides matching TRBD1. The CDR3 length is 12 residues. The V segment lost 5 bases and the J segment 6 bases; nucleotides outside the gene matches: 3. Germline V CDR1 and CDR2: SEHNR, FQNEAQ (reference sequence). The CDR3 loop reads CASSPQGAEQYF. In DNA, the CDR3 is TGTGCCAGCAGCCCTCAGGGGGCCGAGCAGTACTTC.